This T cell receptor beta chain was found in a study of T cell responses to AZD1222 COVID-19 vaccine. Study-level points and caveats: As reported, nearly half of all spike-specific TCRs target variant regions that are unmutated. Mostly white British, mostly female donors; authors suggested clonal diversity may be underestimated. Two AZD1222 administrations were followed by greater Spike-specific TCR breadth and depth. Seropositive at baseline were only six or seven AZD1222 recipients.

Produced via immunoSEQ multiplex PCR; TCRdb's table is partial and in-frame only. The sample consists of tens of thousands of clones, about 92% of them appearing once. Concerning this clone itself: No antigen is known for it.

Deletions cut 0 bases from V and 1 base from J, with 8 bases between. The CDR3 runs to 14 residues. The germline V gene encodes CDR1 SGHDT and CDR2 YYEEEE. The chain has TRBV5-6 and TRBJ2-7; D is undetermined. Here the sequenced sample was peripheral blood, taken 28 days after the second AZD1222 dose. The sequence was obtained from an adult who received the AZD1222 COVID-19 vaccine. CDR3 protein: CASSLEDRSYEQYF. The CDR3 coding sequence is TGTGCCAGCAGCTTGGAGGACCGTTCCTACGAGCAGTACTTC.